The 7 T cell receptor beta chains listed next were all sequenced from one sample in a study of T cell responses to AZD1222 COVID-19 vaccine. Only in-frame clones appear in the TCRdb table, and some are missing; sequencing was by immunoSEQ multiplex PCR. The top ten clones hold approximately 5.3% of a sample with 130,000 to 150,000 clones, around 90% of them seen once. Sequencing was performed on peripheral blood, taken on day 0 of AZD1222 vaccination. Receptor source: an adult in good health.

The chain is built from TRBV5-8 and TRBJ1-1; D unresolved. The CDR3 spans 15 residues. The V gene lost 0 bases and the J gene lost 0 bases, with 9 bases spanning the gap. Per the germline V gene, CDR1 is SGHTS and CDR2 is YDEGEE. The CDR3 loop is CASSLVQTLNTEAFF. The CDR3, as DNA: TGTGCCAGCAGCTTGGTACAGACCCTGAACACTGAAGCTTTCTTT.

V gene TRBV7-9 combines with J gene TRBJ1-3; D not resolved. The V and J ends lost 5 bases and 5 bases respectively, with 13 bases between them. The CDR3 totals 14 residues. Germline-derived CDR1 and CDR2 are SEHNR and FQNEAQ (reference sequence). This CDR3 is CASSPAFFRNTIYF. CDR3 nucleotide sequence: TGTGCCAGCAGCCCGGCATTTTTCAGAAACACCATATATTTT.

The chain carries TRBV5-1 and TRBJ1-2; TRBD1 is a possible D gene (5 bases). Deletions cut 1 base from V and 4 bases from J, with 14 bases between. Germline CDR1 reads SGHRS; CDR2 reads YFSETQ. The CDR3 has 15 amino acids. The CDR3 protein is CASSLSGGEGYGYTF. CDR3 bases: TGCGCCAGCAGCTTGTCAGGAGGGGAAGGCTATGGCTACACCTTC.

In this sample, this clone turned up once. The rearrangement joins TRBV27 to TRBJ2-3; 8 bases map to TRBD1. With V trimmed by 6 bases and J by 2 bases, 4 bases remained unmatched. CDR3 size: 14 residues. Germline lookup yields CDR1 MNHEY and CDR2 SMNVEV (reference sequence). CDR3 sequence (DNA): TGTGCCAGCAGCAGGGACAGGTTCACAGATACGCAGTATTTT. Translation: CASSRDRFTDTQYF.

This sequence joins TRBV7-3 and TRBJ2-3; 8 nucleotides agree with TRBD1. The CDR3 consists of 13 residues. The germline V gene has CDR1 SGHTA and CDR2 FQGTGA. Trimming cost V 6 bases and J 4 bases; bases outside gene matches: 3. The CDR3 coding sequence is TGTGCCAGCAGGGAACAGGGGGCAGATACGCAGTATTTT. Translating it yields CASREQGADTQYF. The full variable domain, with the rest looked up from reference TRBV7-3 and TRBJ2-3, is GAGVSQTPSNKVTEKGKYVELRCDPISGHTALYWYRQSLGQGPEFLIYFQGTGAADDSGLPNDRFFAVRPEGSVSTLKIQRTERGDSAVYLCASREQGADTQYFGPGTRLTVL.

The V call is TRBV27, the J call TRBJ2-1; tentative D call: TRBD2 (5 bases). The V gene's germline CDR1 is MNHEY and CDR2 SMNVEV (reference sequence). The V end was cut by 2 bases, the J end by 7 bases, with 18 bases between. The CDR3 loop spans 16 amino acids. This chain's CDR3 is CASSLRATGSGNEQFF. CDR3 in DNA: TGTGCCAGCAGTTTAAGGGCCACGGGGTCGGGAAATGAGCAGTTCTTC.

The V and J genes are TRBV6-2 or TRBV6-3 and TRBJ2-1; D not resolved. The CDR3 consists of 13 residues. Trimming took 6 bases from V and 6 from J, leaving 12 bases between them. The V gene's germline CDR1 is MNHEY and CDR2 SVGEGT. As DNA, the CDR3 is TGTGCCAGCAGCCAGGAACCCCCCAATGAGCAGTTCTTC. Translation: CASSQEPPNEQFF.